This passage covers 26 T cell receptor beta chains from one sample sequenced in a study of cytomegalovirus exposure and HLA in healthy donors. PCR involved 60 Vbeta and 13 Jbeta primers. Method: immunoSEQ multiplex PCR; TCRdb's copy keeps in-frame clones and lacks some. The profile shows fewer than 200,000 clones, about three quarters of them singletons. The specimen was PBMCs. The source is a woman aged 40 to 55 in good health and CMV-seropositive.

The gene calls are TRBV7-6 and TRBJ2-1; D is possibly TRBD1 (5 bases). V lost 5 bases and J lost 9, with 11 bases in between. CDR1 is SGHVS and CDR2 is FNYEAQ in the germline V gene. This CDR3 contains 12 residues. The CDR3 coding sequence is TGTGCCAGCAGCCCCTCAGGGCTTGAGCAGTTCTTC. Residues: CASSPSGLEQFF.

This clone was detected only a few times. The chain combines TRBV7-7 with TRBJ2-5; TRBD1 matches at 7 bases. The CDR3 consists of 16 residues. Germline V gene lookup returns CDR1 SSHAT and CDR2 FNYEAQ (reference sequence). The trim removed 5 bases at V and 1 base at J, leaving 10 bases unmatched. CDR3 nucleotide sequence: TGTGCCAGCAGCCTTCTTTCGACAGGGCTCCAAGAGACCCAGTACTTC. Protein sequence: CASSLLSTGLQETQYF.

The chain joins TRBV14 to TRBJ2-2; TRBD1 matches 12 bases. Germline V lookup: CDR1 SGHDN, CDR2 FVKESK. This CDR3 is built from 18 residues. The V and J ends lost 2 bases and 6 bases, in that order; junction bases with no gene match: 10. DNA for the CDR3: TGTGCCAGCAGCCAATATTTACCGGGACAGGGGGCGGCCGGGGAGCTGTTTTTT. The encoded protein is CASSQYLPGQGAAGELFF.

CDR3 sequence reads: CASFRDSSTEAFF. DNA for the CDR3: TGTGCCAGCTTTAGGGACTCTTCCACTGAAGCTTTCTTT. The rearrangement uses TRBV28 and TRBJ1-1; a weak D match, TRBD1 (5 bases). The CDR3 has 13 residues. CDR1 is MDHEN, CDR2 SYDVKM, per germline. V was pared by 8 bases and J by 4 bases, with 14 bases between.

V gene TRBV5-6 combines with J gene TRBJ2-2; D gene ambiguous. The length of the CDR3 is 13 residues. Germline CDR1 reads SGHDT; CDR2 reads YYEEEE. Trimming cost V 0 bases and J 5 bases, with 5 bases left between them. The CDR3 loop reads CASSLDYTGELFF. In DNA form, the CDR3 reads TGTGCCAGCAGCTTGGACTATACCGGGGAGCTGTTTTTT.

The chain joins TRBV6-6 to TRBJ2-7; TRBD1 matches 7 bases. Germline V gene data show CDR1 as MNHNY and CDR2 as SVGAGI (reference sequence). V shed 6 bases and J 3 bases; nucleotides not matched to a gene: 11. The CDR3 totals 15 residues. CDR3 DNA sequence: TGTGCCAGCAGCCTACCACAGGGGCGCAACTACGAGCAGTACTTC. As protein: CASSLPQGRNYEQYF.

The chain has TRBV5-1 and TRBJ2-5; 9 bases align to TRBD2. The CDR3 contains 14 residues. The germline V gene has CDR1 SGHRS and CDR2 YFSETQ. V lost 8 bases, J lost 2 bases, and 7 bases stayed unmatched. The CDR3 coding sequence is TGCGCCAGTGCTAGCGGGAACGGGCAAGAGACCCAGTACTTC. Translated, it gives CASASGNGQETQYF.

This sequence joins TRBV29-1 and TRBJ1-5; TRBD1 might be the D (6 bases). The CDR3 loop spans 12 amino acids. Germline V CDR1 and CDR2: SQVTM, ANQGSEA. The V gene lost 4 bases and the J gene lost 4 bases, with 8 bases spanning the gap. CDR3 in DNA: TGCAGCGTTGGGGACATAAATCAGCCCCAGCATTTT. It yields the protein CSVGDINQPQHF.

This chain joins TRBV19 and TRBJ2-7; a weak D match, TRBD2 (6 bases). This CDR3 is 15 amino acids long. Trimming cost V 5 bases and J 2 bases, with 16 bases left between them. The V gene's germline CDR1 is LNHDA and CDR2 SQIVND (reference sequence). Here the CDR3 DNA reads TGTGCCAGTAGTTCCCCCCGGGAGTTGCCCTACGAGCAGTACTTC. This sequence encodes CASSSPRELPYEQYF.

This chain uses TRBV5-5 with TRBJ1-2; possible D gene TRBD1, 6 bases. V was cut by 2 bases and J by 0 bases, with 8 bases left in between. Germline V lookup: CDR1 SGHKS, CDR2 YYEKEE (reference sequence). The CDR3 is 14 amino acids. The CDR3 protein is CASSLQGANYGYTF. As DNA, the CDR3 is TGTGCCAGCAGCTTACAGGGAGCTAACTATGGCTACACCTTC.

This chain uses TRBV7-2 with TRBJ1-5; possible D gene TRBD1, 5 bases. The CDR3 is 13 residues long. V shed 5 bases and J shed 7 bases, with 12 bases lying between them. CDR1 is SGHTA and CDR2 is FQGNSA in the germline V gene. The chain's CDR3 is CASSDQGSQPQHF. The CDR3 bases are TGTGCCAGCAGCGACCAGGGCAGCCAGCCCCAGCATTTT.

The gene calls are TRBV5-6 and TRBJ1-4; the match to TRBD1 covers 11 bases. With 2 bases clipped from V and 7 bases from J, the junction kept 1 base outside the gene matches. The CDR3 has 14 amino acids. The germline gives CDR1 SGHDT, CDR2 YYEEEE. The CDR3 is CASSFGTGGEKLFF. The CDR3 DNA reads as TGTGCCAGCAGCTTCGGGACAGGGGGTGAAAAACTGTTTTTT. Together with reference TRBV5-6 and TRBJ1-4, the CDR3 gives the full variable domain: DAGVTQSPTHLIKTRGQQVTLRCSPKSGHDTVSWYQQALGQGPQFIFQYYEEEERQRGNFPDRFSGHQFPNYSSELNVNALLLGDSALYLCASSFGTGGEKLFFGSGTQLSVL.

CDR3 loop: CASSLFSGEREQFF. CDR3 sequence (DNA): TGTGCCAGCAGTTTATTCTCGGGGGAACGGGAGCAGTTCTTC. The chain couples TRBV27 to TRBJ2-1, with a possible D match to TRBD2 (6 bases). The CDR3 is made up of 14 amino acids. Trimming removed 1 base at V and 10 bases at J, with 14 bases between. Per the germline V gene, CDR1 is MNHEY and CDR2 is SMNVEV (reference sequence).

This rearrangement joins TRBV20-1 to TRBJ1-1; TRBD1 agrees at 7 bases. Trimming removed 6 bases from V and 10 bases from J; junction bases left unmatched: 8. Germline CDR1 DFQATT, CDR2 SNEGSKA (reference sequence). The CDR3 consists of 11 residues. As DNA, the CDR3 is TGCAGTGCGATAACAGGGGAAGGAGCTTTCTTT. Its protein product is CSAITGEGAFF.

This chain uses TRBV6-4 with TRBJ1-1, with D possibly matching TRBD1 (5 bases). Germline loops: CDR1 MRHNA, CDR2 SNTAGT. V was trimmed by 2 bases and J by 5 bases, leaving 15 bases between them. The CDR3 is 15 amino acids. CDR3 in DNA: TGTGCCAGCAGTGACAAGGGCCAGGGAGGAACTGAAGCTTTCTTT. This codes for CASSDKGQGGTEAFF.

This chain joins TRBV5-4 and TRBJ2-3, with D possibly being TRBD1 (5 bases). V lost 2 bases and J lost 5, with 9 bases in between. The CDR3 is made up of 13 amino acids. CDR1 is SGHNT and CDR2 is YYREEE in the germline V gene (reference sequence). The DNA of the CDR3 is TGTGCCAGCAGCTTAGGGGTATTAGATACGCAGTATTTT. It specifies CASSLGVLDTQYF. Together with reference TRBV5-4 and TRBJ2-3, the CDR3 gives the full variable domain: ETGVTQSPTHLIKTRGQQVTLRCSSQSGHNTVSWYQQALGQGPQFIFQYYREEENGRGNFPPRFSGLQFPNYSSELNVNALELDDSALYLCASSLGVLDTQYFGPGTRLTVL.

The chain uses TRBV15 and TRBJ2-7; 8 bases are shared with TRBD2. The CDR3 totals 14 residues. Per the germline V gene, CDR1 is LNHNV and CDR2 is YYDKDF (reference sequence). With V trimmed by 8 bases and J by 6 bases, 12 bases remained unmatched. The CDR3 DNA follows: TGTGCCACCTCCTTAAGCGGGAGCCGTGGCGAGCAGTACTTC. As protein: CATSLSGSRGEQYF.

This chain connects TRBV6-5 to TRBJ1-1; D not resolved. CDR3 length equals 13 residues. V lost 2 bases to trimming and J lost 1 base, with 5 bases between them. Germline V gene data show CDR1 as MNHEY and CDR2 as SVGAGI. The CDR3 bases are TGTGCCAGCAGTTACACACGGAACACTGAAGCTTTCTTT. Its protein product is CASSYTRNTEAFF.

In DNA, the CDR3 is TGCGCCAGCAGCCAAGGGGTAGGGGAAGGCTATGGCTACACCTTC. Amino acids: CASSQGVGEGYGYTF. The chain combines TRBV4-3 with TRBJ1-2; weak D call: TRBD1 (5 bases). CDR1 and CDR2 (germline): LGHNA, YSLEER. The CDR3 is made up of 15 amino acids. Between the trimmed V and J ends, which lost 1 base and 4 bases, there was a span of 13 bases.

This clone was detected once. The chain employs TRBV2 and TRBJ2-7, with 7 bases aligning to TRBD2. Germline assignment: CDR1 SNHLY and CDR2 FYNNEI. The V gene end was trimmed by 4 bases and the J gene end by 2 bases; junction bases not matched to a gene: 8. CDR3 length: 15 residues. CDR3 coding DNA: TGTGCCAGCAGTGGGGAGCGGGGTCCCACCTACGAGCAGTACTTC. Protein sequence: CASSGERGPTYEQYF.

The chain uses TRBV2 and TRBJ2-3; 7 positions match TRBD1. With 7 bases clipped from V and 3 bases from J, the junction kept 7 bases outside the gene matches. Germline CDR1 is SNHLY and CDR2 is FYNNEI. The CDR3 contains 14 residues. The CDR3 region is CASTAYRGTDTQYF. The CDR3, as DNA: TGTGCCAGCACGGCGTACAGGGGAACAGATACGCAGTATTTT.

The chain has TRBV7-2 and TRBJ1-5; 10 bases line up with TRBD1. The trim removed 1 base at V and 2 bases at J, leaving 2 bases unmatched. From germline, CDR1 is SGHTA and CDR2 FQGNSA. This CDR3 is built from 16 residues. CDR3 residues: CASSLVGTGGNQPQHF. In DNA, the CDR3 is TGTGCCAGCAGCTTAGTCGGGACAGGGGGCAATCAGCCCCAGCATTTT.

This chain joins TRBV27 and TRBJ1-3; 11 bases match TRBD1. This CDR3 spans 16 amino acids. The ends lost 6 bases at V and 4 bases at J; junction bases unmatched: 8. CDR1 and CDR2 from the germline V gene are MNHEY and SMNVEV (reference sequence). The CDR3 spells CASRGTGGVGGNTIYF. Written as DNA, the CDR3 is TGTGCCAGCAGGGGGACAGGGGGTGTGGGAGGAAACACCATATATTTT.

The genes are TRBV11-2 and TRBJ2-5, with D perhaps TRBD1 (6 bases). The CDR3 totals 15 residues. Trimming cost V 5 bases and J 7 bases, with 20 bases left between them. Germline V gives CDR1 SGHAT, CDR2 FQNNGV. CDR3 bases: TGTGCCAGCAGCCCCCAGGGGCAGGGCTCCCGGACCCAGTACTTC. This codes for CASSPQGQGSRTQYF.

V usage is TRBV5-5 and J usage is TRBJ1-5; weak D call: TRBD1 (5 bases). The germline V gene has CDR1 SGHKS and CDR2 YYEKEE (reference sequence). The CDR3 totals 16 residues. V shed 4 bases and J shed 2 bases, with 16 bases lying between them. CDR3 residues: CASSVDRAGGNQPQHF. The CDR3 coding sequence is TGTGCCAGCAGCGTCGACAGAGCGGGAGGCAATCAGCCCCAGCATTTT.

The genes are TRBV7-9 and TRBJ2-3; D gene unclear. The V end was cut by 1 base, the J end by 6 bases, with 11 bases between. The germline CDR1 and CDR2 sequences are SEHNR and FQNEAQ (reference sequence). The CDR3 spans 14 residues. The CDR3 DNA reads TGTGCCAGCAGCTTAGTCGGGTTCGAGGATACGCAGTATTTT. Encoded protein: CASSLVGFEDTQYF.